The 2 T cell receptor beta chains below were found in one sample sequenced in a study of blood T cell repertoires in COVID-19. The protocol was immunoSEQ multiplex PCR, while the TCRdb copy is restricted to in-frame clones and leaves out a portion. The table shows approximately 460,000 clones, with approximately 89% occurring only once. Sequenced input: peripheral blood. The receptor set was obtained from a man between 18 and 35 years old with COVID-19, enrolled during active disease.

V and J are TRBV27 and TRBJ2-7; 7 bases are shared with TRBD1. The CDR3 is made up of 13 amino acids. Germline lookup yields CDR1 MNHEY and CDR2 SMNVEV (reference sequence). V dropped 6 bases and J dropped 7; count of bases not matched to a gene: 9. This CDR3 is CASSRHEQGEQYF. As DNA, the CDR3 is TGTGCCAGCAGCCGGCACGAACAGGGGGAGCAGTACTTC.

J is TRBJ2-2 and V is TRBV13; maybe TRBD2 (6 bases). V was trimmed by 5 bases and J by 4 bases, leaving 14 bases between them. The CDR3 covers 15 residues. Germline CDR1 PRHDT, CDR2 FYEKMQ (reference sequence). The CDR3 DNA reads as TGTGCCAGCAGCGCCCCGGGACTCGTCACCGGGGAGCTGTTTTTT. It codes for CASSAPGLVTGELFF.